The T cell receptor (beta chain) under discussion was sequenced for a study of monozygotic twins with inflammatory bowel disease. Study-wide results and caveats: T cell subtypes were not distinguishable in this analysis.

TCRdb re-called the 5' RACE reads and shows each CDR3 protein once, DNA omitted. The sample table sets out approximately 340,000 distinct CDR3 sequences. A note on this clonotype: Its matching antigen is unknown.

Material: blood. This TCR came from a human donor with ulcerative colitis or Crohn's disease, or a healthy co-twin of an affected twin (not recorded which).

The chain's CDR3 is CATGQGVGLNTEAFF. This rearrangement joins TRBV19 to TRBJ1-1; TCRdb gives TRBD1 as the D gene, but with no DNA this cannot be confirmed. CDR3 length: 15 residues. Germline V gene data show CDR1 as LNHDA and CDR2 as SQIVND (reference sequence).